Listed below are T cell receptor beta chains from one sample, sequenced in a study of shared clonotypes between healthy human individuals. Measured with immunoSEQ multiplex PCR; TCRdb has only the in-frame clones, and not every one. This sample has some 530,000 clones; approximately 81% occur once, and the top ten carry 9.5% to 15%. What was sequenced was PBMCs. Receptor source: a woman between 40 and 55 years old in good health. Some clones in this sample may be carry-over from other donors' samples. Each CDR3 is given with its conserved first and last residue. A D gene is named only where the DNA matches it firmly. Clone size, where shown, is once, few, many, or a class for clones that have expanded.

CDR3: CAWSPSGPYEQYF
DNA: TGTGCCTGGAGTCCGAGCGGACCCTACGAGCAGTACTTC
length: 13
J: TRBJ2-7
D: -
V: TRBV30
size: once

CDR3: CASSLDRATGELFF
DNA: TGTGCCAGCAGCTTAGATAGGGCCACCGGGGAGCTGTTTTTT
length: 14
J: TRBJ2-2
D: -
V: TRBV7-2
size: -

CDR3: CASSTVGTGELFF
DNA: TGTGCCAGTAGTACCGTGGGCACCGGGGAGCTGTTTTTT
length: 13
J: TRBJ2-2
D: -
V: TRBV19
size: -

CDR3: CASSLYGDTQYF
DNA: TGTGCCAGCAGCTTGTACGGAGATACGCAGTATTTT
length: 12
J: TRBJ2-3
D: -
V: TRBV5-4
size: few

CDR3: CASSEVQGYYEQYF
DNA: TGTGCCAGCAGTGAGGTTCAGGGCTACTACGAGCAGTACTTC
length: 14
J: TRBJ2-7
D: -
V: TRBV2
size: few

CDR3: CAWSTGKNTEAFF
DNA: TGTGCCTGGAGTACGGGGAAGAACACTGAAGCTTTCTTT
length: 13
J: TRBJ1-1
D: -
V: TRBV30
size: -

CDR3: CASRPGDEQYF
DNA: TGTGCCAGCAGACCAGGGGACGAGCAGTACTTC
length: 11
J: TRBJ2-7
D: -
V: TRBV11-2
size: -

CDR3: CASSEYIGTGIETQYF
DNA: TGTGCCAGCAGTGAATATATAGGGACAGGGATAGAGACCCAGTACTTC
length: 16
J: TRBJ2-5
D: TRBD1
V: TRBV25-1
size: -

CDR3: CASSLGPSWGQPQHF
DNA: TGTGCCAGTAGTTTGGGCCCCTCTTGGGGTCAGCCCCAGCATTTT
length: 15
J: TRBJ1-5
D: -
V: TRBV19
size: many

CDR3: CASKLAGDPDTQYF
DNA: TGTGCCAGCAAACTAGCGGGAGATCCGGATACGCAGTATTTT
length: 14
J: TRBJ2-3
D: TRBD2
V: TRBV28
size: -

CDR3: CASSLQLAGEGDTQYF
DNA: TGTGCCAGCAGCTTGCAACTAGCGGGAGAGGGGGATACGCAGTATTTT
length: 16
J: TRBJ2-3
D: TRBD2
V: TRBV5-4
size: -

CDR3: CAIQSPHEQYF
DNA: TGTGCCATCCAGTCTCCCCACGAGCAGTACTTC
length: 11
J: TRBJ2-7
D: -
V: TRBV10-3
size: -

CDR3: CASSLIPPEAFF
DNA: TGTGCCAGCAGTTTAATTCCCCCAGAAGCTTTCTTT
length: 12
J: TRBJ1-1
D: -
V: TRBV28
size: -

CDR3: CASSPTLHEGGYTF
DNA: TGTGCCAGCAGCCCGACGCTTCACGAAGGCGGCTACACCTTC
length: 14
J: TRBJ1-2
D: -
V: TRBV7-6
size: -

CDR3: CASSPALDRPYEQYF
DNA: TGTGCCAGCTCACCCGCCCTGGACAGGCCCTACGAGCAGTACTTC
length: 15
J: TRBJ2-7
D: TRBD1
V: TRBV18
size: -

CDR3: CASSPTGVRTNEKLFF
DNA: TGCGCCAGCAGCCCGACAGGGGTTCGGACTAATGAAAAACTGTTTTTT
length: 16
J: TRBJ1-4
D: TRBD1
V: TRBV4-1
size: -

CDR3: CAWSVRTSGKPYEQYF
DNA: TGTGCCTGGAGTGTACGGACTAGCGGGAAACCCTACGAGCAGTACTTC
length: 16
J: TRBJ2-7
D: TRBD2
V: TRBV30
size: few

CDR3: CASRPPGQGRGYTF
DNA: TGCGCCAGCAGGCCCCCGGGACAGGGTCGGGGCTACACCTTC
length: 14
J: TRBJ1-2
D: TRBD1
V: TRBV10-2
size: -

CDR3: CASSQPLGTGGQETQYF
DNA: TGCGCCAGCAGCCAACCCCTCGGGACTGGGGGCCAAGAGACCCAGTACTTC
length: 17
J: TRBJ2-5
D: -
V: TRBV5-1
size: few

CDR3: CASSAQGAGEKLFF
DNA: TGTGCCAGCAGCGCCCAGGGGGCTGGAGAAAAACTGTTTTTT
length: 14
J: TRBJ1-4
D: TRBD1
V: TRBV9
size: many

CDR3: CASSESLAYGSYNEQFF
DNA: TGCGCCAGCAGTGAGTCACTAGCGTATGGGTCCTACAATGAGCAGTTCTTC
length: 17
J: TRBJ2-1
D: TRBD2
V: TRBV10-1
size: once

CDR3: CASSSPSSYEQYF
DNA: TGTGCCAGCAGCTCCCCAAGCTCCTACGAGCAGTACTTC
length: 13
J: TRBJ2-7
D: -
V: TRBV28
size: -